The entry below describes one T cell receptor (beta chain). Its antigen is not known. Sequencing used immunoSEQ multiplex PCR; TCRdb keeps in-frame clones, though not all of them. This table has 200,000 to 250,000 clones, around 93% appearing once. The ends were cut back, 3 bases at V and 2 bases at J, with 17 bases in the middle. Germline V gene data show CDR1 as MNHEY and CDR2 as SMNVEV (reference sequence). This CDR3 spans 17 amino acids. These data come from a study of T cell responses to AZD1222 COVID-19 vaccine. The study's findings and limits: Across the whole spike, CD4 TCRs peaked at regions 160-218 and 743-854. Among the donors, most were white British and more were female, and clonal diversity was possibly underestimated.

The TCR was taken from an adult in good health. The sequenced sample was peripheral blood, obtained on day 0 of MenACWY control vaccination. The rearrangement joins TRBV27 to TRBJ1-5; possibly TRBD1 for D (5 bases). The DNA of the CDR3 is TGTGCCAGCAGTTTGGGGGTTGGTATTCATGGCAATCAGCCCCAGCATTTT. Its translation: CASSLGVGIHGNQPQHF.